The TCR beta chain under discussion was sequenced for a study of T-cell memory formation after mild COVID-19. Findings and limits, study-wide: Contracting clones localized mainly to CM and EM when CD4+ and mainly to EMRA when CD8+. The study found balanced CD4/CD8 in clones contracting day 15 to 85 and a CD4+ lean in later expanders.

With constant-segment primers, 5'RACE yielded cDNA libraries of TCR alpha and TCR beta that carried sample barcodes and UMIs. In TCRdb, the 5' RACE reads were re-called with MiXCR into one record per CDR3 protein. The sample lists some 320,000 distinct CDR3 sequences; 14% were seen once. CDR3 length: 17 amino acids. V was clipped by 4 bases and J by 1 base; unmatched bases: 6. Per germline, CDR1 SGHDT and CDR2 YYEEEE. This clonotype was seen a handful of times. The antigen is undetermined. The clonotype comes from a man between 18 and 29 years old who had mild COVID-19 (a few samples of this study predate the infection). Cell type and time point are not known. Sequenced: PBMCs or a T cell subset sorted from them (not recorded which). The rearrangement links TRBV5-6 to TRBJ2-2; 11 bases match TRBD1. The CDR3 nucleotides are TGTGCCAGCAGCACCCCGGGACAGGGGGTGAACACCGGGGAGCTGTTTTTT. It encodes CASSTPGQGVNTGELFF.